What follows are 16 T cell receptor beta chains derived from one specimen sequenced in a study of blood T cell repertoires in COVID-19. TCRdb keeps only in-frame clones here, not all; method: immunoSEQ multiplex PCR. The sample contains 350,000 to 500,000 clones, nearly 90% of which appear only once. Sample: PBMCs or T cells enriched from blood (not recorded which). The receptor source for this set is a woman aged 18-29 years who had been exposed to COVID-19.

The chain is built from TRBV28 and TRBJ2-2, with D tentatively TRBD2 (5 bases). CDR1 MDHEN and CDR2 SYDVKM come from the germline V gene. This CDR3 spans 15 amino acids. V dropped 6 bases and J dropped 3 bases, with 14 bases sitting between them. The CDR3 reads CASSQRKGDTGELFF. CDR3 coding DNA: TGTGCCAGCAGCCAGCGGAAGGGAGACACCGGGGAGCTGTTTTTT.

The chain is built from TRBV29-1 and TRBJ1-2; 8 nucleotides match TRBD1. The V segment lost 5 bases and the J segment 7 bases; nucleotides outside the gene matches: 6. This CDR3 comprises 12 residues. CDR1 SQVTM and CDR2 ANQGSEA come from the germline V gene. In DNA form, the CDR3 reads TGCAGCGTTTCGGATACAGGGGGTGGCTACACCTTC. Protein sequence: CSVSDTGGGYTF.

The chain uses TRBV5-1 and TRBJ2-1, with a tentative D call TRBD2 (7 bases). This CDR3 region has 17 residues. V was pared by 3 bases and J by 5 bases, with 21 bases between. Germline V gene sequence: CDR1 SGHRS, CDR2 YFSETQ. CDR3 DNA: TGCGCCAGCAGCTCCTCGTTTGTGGGGGGGCTAAACAATGAGCAGTTCTTC. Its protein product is CASSSSFVGGLNNEQFF.

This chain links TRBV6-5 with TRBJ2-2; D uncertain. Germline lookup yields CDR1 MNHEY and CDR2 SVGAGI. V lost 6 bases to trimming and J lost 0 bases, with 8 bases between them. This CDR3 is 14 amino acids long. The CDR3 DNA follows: TGTGCCAGCAGGGCCGATGCGAACACCGGGGAGCTGTTTTTT. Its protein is CASRADANTGELFF.

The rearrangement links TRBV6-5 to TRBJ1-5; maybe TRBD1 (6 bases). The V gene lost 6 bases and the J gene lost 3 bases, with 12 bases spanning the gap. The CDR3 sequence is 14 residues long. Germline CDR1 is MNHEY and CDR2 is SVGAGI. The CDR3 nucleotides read TGTGCCAGCAGACAAACAGGGAACAATCAGCCCCAGCATTTT. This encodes CASRQTGNNQPQHF.

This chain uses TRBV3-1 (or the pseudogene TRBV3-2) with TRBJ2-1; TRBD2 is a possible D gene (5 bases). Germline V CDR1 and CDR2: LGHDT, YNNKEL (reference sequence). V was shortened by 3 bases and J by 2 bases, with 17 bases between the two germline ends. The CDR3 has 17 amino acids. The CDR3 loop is CASSHLLYREPYNEQFF. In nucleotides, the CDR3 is TGTGCCAGCAGCCACCTGTTGTATAGGGAGCCCTACAATGAGCAGTTCTTC.

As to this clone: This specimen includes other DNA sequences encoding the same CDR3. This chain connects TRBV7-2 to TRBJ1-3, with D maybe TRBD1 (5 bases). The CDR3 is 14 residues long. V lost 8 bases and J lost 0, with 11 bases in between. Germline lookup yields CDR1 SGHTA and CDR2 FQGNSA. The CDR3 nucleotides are TGTGCCAGCTCCCCAAGGGGCTCTGGAAACACCATATATTTT. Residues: CASSPRGSGNTIYF.

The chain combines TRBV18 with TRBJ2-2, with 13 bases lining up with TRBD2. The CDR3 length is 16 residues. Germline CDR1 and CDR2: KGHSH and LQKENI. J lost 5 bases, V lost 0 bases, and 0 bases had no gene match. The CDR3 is CASSPPGLAGTGELFF. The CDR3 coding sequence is TGTGCCAGCTCACCACCGGGACTAGCGGGAACCGGGGAGCTGTTTTTT.

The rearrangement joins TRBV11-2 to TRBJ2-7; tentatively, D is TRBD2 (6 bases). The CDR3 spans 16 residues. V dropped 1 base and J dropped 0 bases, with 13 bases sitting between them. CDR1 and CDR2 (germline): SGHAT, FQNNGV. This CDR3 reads CASSLAPGLHSYEQYF. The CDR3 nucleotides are TGTGCCAGCAGCTTAGCCCCGGGACTTCACTCCTACGAGCAGTACTTC.

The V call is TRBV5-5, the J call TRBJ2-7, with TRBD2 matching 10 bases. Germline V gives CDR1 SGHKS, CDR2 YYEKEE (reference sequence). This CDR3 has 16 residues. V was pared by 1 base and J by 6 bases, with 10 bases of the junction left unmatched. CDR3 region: CASSLPLGLAGVEQYF. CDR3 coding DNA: TGTGCCAGCAGCTTGCCTTTGGGGCTAGCGGGAGTCGAGCAGTACTTC.

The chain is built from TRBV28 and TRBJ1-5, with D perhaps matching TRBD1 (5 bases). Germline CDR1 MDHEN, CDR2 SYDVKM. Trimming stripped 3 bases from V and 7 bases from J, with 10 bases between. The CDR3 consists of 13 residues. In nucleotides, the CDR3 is TGTGCCAGCAGTTTCAGGGCAGAGCAGCCCCAGCATTTT. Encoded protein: CASSFRAEQPQHF.

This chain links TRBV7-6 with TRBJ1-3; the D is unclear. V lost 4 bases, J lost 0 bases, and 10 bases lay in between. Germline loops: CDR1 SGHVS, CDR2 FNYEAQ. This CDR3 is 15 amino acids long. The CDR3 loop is CASSSGVVSGNTIYF. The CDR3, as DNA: TGTGCCAGCAGCTCCGGGGTGGTCTCTGGAAACACCATATATTTT.

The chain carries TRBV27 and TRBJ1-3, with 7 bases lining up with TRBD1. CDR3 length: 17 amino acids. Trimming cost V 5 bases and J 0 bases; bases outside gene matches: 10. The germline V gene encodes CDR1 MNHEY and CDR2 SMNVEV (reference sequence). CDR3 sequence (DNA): TGTGCCAGCAGTCCTTCGGGACAGCCTCTCTCTGGAAACACCATATATTTT. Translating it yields CASSPSGQPLSGNTIYF.

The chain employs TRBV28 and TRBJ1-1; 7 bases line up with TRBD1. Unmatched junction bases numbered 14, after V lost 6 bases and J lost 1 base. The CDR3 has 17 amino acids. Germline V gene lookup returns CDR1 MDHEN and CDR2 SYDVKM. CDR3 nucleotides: TGTGCCAGCAGCCCCCCCGACAGGGCCGGGGGGAACACTGAAGCTTTCTTT. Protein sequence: CASSPPDRAGGNTEAFF.

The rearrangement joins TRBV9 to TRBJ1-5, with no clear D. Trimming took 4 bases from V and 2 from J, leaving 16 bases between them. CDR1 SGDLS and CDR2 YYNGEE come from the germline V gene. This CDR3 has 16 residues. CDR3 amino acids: CASSPHSWPCNQPQHF. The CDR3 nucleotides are TGTGCCAGCAGCCCTCATTCCTGGCCATGCAATCAGCCCCAGCATTTT.

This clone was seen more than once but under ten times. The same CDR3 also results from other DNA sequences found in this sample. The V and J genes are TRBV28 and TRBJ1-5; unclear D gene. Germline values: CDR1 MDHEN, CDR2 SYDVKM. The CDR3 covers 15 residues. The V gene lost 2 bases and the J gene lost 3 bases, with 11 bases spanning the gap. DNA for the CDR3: TGTGCCAGCAGTTTACGCCCCGGGTCCAATCAGCCCCAGCATTTT. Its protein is CASSLRPGSNQPQHF.